The 19 T cell receptor beta chains below were found in one sample sequenced in a study of T cell repertoires in aging, cancer and after chemotherapy. Multiplex touch-down PCR with TRB-A/B primers amplified rearranged V-D-J TRB sequences. TCRdb redid the calling of the multiplex PCR reads with MiXCR, one entry per CDR3 protein. Altogether roughly 18,000 distinct CDR3 sequences are present, roughly 37% being singletons, with the ten largest covering about 15%. Amplification of TCR beta used genomic DNA extracted from peripheral blood. Sequencing was carried out using blood. The receptors derive from a human donor with a solid tumor.

This sequence joins TRBV5-6 and TRBJ2-1; D is uncertain. The V gene lost 2 bases and the J gene lost 8 bases, with 11 bases spanning the gap. CDR3 length: 13 residues. The germline V gene encodes CDR1 SGHDT and CDR2 YYEEEE. This CDR3 reads CASSFRWADEQFF. The DNA of the CDR3 is TGTGCCAGCAGCTTTCGGTGGGCCGATGAGCAGTTCTTC.

The chain carries TRBV6-1 and TRBJ2-1; perhaps D is TRBD1 or TRBD2 (5 bases each). The CDR3 length is 13 residues. Germline V gene data show CDR1 as MNHNS and CDR2 as SASEGT. V lost 5 bases, J lost 12 bases, and 17 bases lay in between. As DNA, the CDR3 is TGTGCCAGCAGTCAACAAAGGGACCTGGGGCAGTTCTTC. Translated, it gives CASSQQRDLGQFF.

This clonotype showed up just a few times. The chain is built from TRBV29-1 and TRBJ1-1; D gene ambiguous. The CDR3 consists of 13 residues. V was cut by 3 bases and J by 0 bases, with 8 bases left in between. The germline V gene has CDR1 SQVTM and CDR2 ANQGSEA. The chain's CDR3 is CSVDTAMNTEAFF. For the CDR3, the DNA is TGCAGCGTTGATACAGCAATGAACACTGAAGCTTTCTTT.

This clonotype occurred once. This chain joins TRBV6-4 and TRBJ2-3; D may be TRBD1 (6 bases). V dropped 3 bases and J dropped 3 bases, with 13 bases sitting between them. This CDR3 is built from 15 residues. Germline lookup yields CDR1 MRHNA and CDR2 SNTAGT. The CDR3 loop is CASSEEQGQTDTQYF. Written as DNA, the CDR3 is TGTGCCAGCAGTGAGGAGCAGGGGCAGACAGATACGCAGTATTTT.

This clonotype was seen a handful of times. The chain carries TRBV6-1 and TRBJ1-5; tentative D call: TRBD1 (5 bases). V dropped 1 base and J dropped 1 base, with 17 bases sitting between them. From germline, CDR1 is MNHNS and CDR2 SASEGT. The CDR3 is 18 amino acids. Here the CDR3 DNA reads TGTGCCAGCAGTGAAGGGGCACAGTCTGGGACCAGCAATCAGCCCCAGCATTTT. This gives the protein CASSEGAQSGTSNQPQHF.

This chain joins TRBV7-6 and TRBJ2-2; tentatively, D is TRBD2 (6 bases). The CDR3 is 15 residues long. Germline V gives CDR1 SGHVS, CDR2 FNYEAQ. V was pared by 6 bases and J by 6 bases, with 17 bases between. The CDR3 reads CASRPIAVRAGELFF. CDR3 coding DNA: TGTGCCAGCAGACCTATAGCGGTACGGGCCGGGGAGCTGTTTTTT.

The V call is TRBV5-6, the J call TRBJ1-5; D ambiguous. V lost 2 bases and J lost 1, with 7 bases in between. The CDR3 loop spans 14 amino acids. Germline-derived CDR1 and CDR2 are SGHDT and YYEEEE. CDR3 protein: CASSLLNSNQPQHF. CDR3 sequence (DNA): TGTGCCAGCAGCTTATTGAACAGCAATCAGCCCCAGCATTTT.

This clonotype was seen only a few times. The chain couples TRBV6-4 to TRBJ2-2, with TRBD2 matching 11 bases. Germline V gene lookup returns CDR1 MRHNA and CDR2 SNTAGT. The V and J ends lost 6 bases and 3 bases, in that order; junction bases with no gene match: 3. The length of the CDR3 is 15 residues. The CDR3 DNA is TGTGCCAGCAGACATAGCGGGGGGGACACCGGGGAGCTGTTTTTT. This codes for CASRHSGGDTGELFF.

The V and J genes are TRBV18 and TRBJ1-1, with D unclear. Germline CDR1 and CDR2: KGHSH and LQKENI. There are 13 residues in the CDR3. The V end lost 2 bases, the J end lost 1 base, and 5 bases lay between the germline ends. CDR3 residues: CASSPGRNTEAFF. For the CDR3, the DNA is TGTGCCAGCTCACCAGGTAGGAACACTGAAGCTTTCTTT.

This clonotype came up a few times. V is TRBV30 and J is TRBJ1-1; 9 bases fit TRBD1. J lost 1 base, V lost 5 bases, and 2 bases had no gene match. Germline CDR1 GTSNPN, CDR2 SVGIG (reference sequence). The CDR3 totals 13 residues. CDR3 residues: CAWGDRENTEAFF. The DNA of the CDR3 is TGTGCCTGGGGGGACAGGGAGAACACTGAAGCTTTCTTT.

This clonotype has a handful of counts. The V call is TRBV30, the J call TRBJ2-3; 8 bases are shared with TRBD1. Germline assignment: CDR1 GTSNPN and CDR2 SVGIG (reference sequence). Trimming took 0 bases from V and 4 from J; bases not matched to a gene: 6. This CDR3 has 15 residues. Here the CDR3 reads CAWSVLSTGADTQYF. In DNA form, the CDR3 reads TGTGCCTGGAGTGTATTATCGACAGGGGCAGATACGCAGTATTTT.

This clonotype was counted only a few times. The chain employs TRBV6-5 and TRBJ2-5; tentative D call: TRBD1 (6 bases). The CDR3 totals 14 residues. V dropped 5 bases and J dropped 5 bases, with 15 bases sitting between them. CDR1 and CDR2 (germline): MNHEY, SVGAGI. The DNA of the CDR3 is TGTGCCAGCAGTCGGCAGGGGTCGCGGGAGACCCAGTACTTC. It codes for CASSRQGSRETQYF.

This clonotype was seen more than once but under ten times. The J gene is TRBJ2-7, the V gene TRBV13; D uncertain. This CDR3 has 12 residues. Trimming took 2 bases from V and 1 from J, leaving 3 bases between them. Germline lookup yields CDR1 PRHDT and CDR2 FYEKMQ (reference sequence). DNA for the CDR3: TGTGCCAGCAGCTTACTTTCCTACGAGCAGTACTTC. As protein: CASSLLSYEQYF.

This clonotype was seen more than once but under ten times. This chain links TRBV5-5 with TRBJ1-1; TRBD1 matches 7 bases. The CDR3 totals 14 residues. Germline CDR1 and CDR2: SGHKS and YYEKEE (reference sequence). V lost 0 bases and J lost 4; bases outside the gene matches: 3. The CDR3 nucleotides are TGTGCCAGCAGCTTGGGACAGGGAGGCACTGAAGCTTTCTTT. This encodes CASSLGQGGTEAFF. The complete variable domain, with remaining parts taken from reference TRBV5-5 and TRBJ1-1, reads DAGVTQSPTHLIKTRGQQVTLRCSPISGHKSVSWYQQVLGQGPQFIFQYYEKEERGRGNFPDRFSARQFPNYSSELNVNALLLGDSALYLCASSLGQGGTEAFFGQGTRLTVV.

The rearrangement uses TRBV10-3 and TRBJ1-1, with D tentatively TRBD1 (6 bases). This CDR3 spans 14 amino acids. From germline, CDR1 is ENHRY and CDR2 SYGVKD. V was cut by 2 bases and J by 0 bases, with 7 bases left in between. DNA for the CDR3: TGTGCCATCAGTGAGGACAGGATGAACACTGAAGCTTTCTTT. Translated: CAISEDRMNTEAFF.

The chain employs TRBV6-1 and TRBJ1-2; D is ambiguous. V was trimmed by 1 base and J by 8 bases, leaving 8 bases between them. Germline V gene lookup returns CDR1 MNHNS and CDR2 SASEGT. The CDR3 extends over 12 amino acids. CDR3 nucleotides: TGTGCCAGCAGTGAAGGCCCATACGGCTACACCTTC. Translated, it gives CASSEGPYGYTF.

The chain couples TRBV19 to TRBJ2-3, with 12 bases aligning to TRBD2. J lost 3 bases, V lost 7 bases, and 8 bases had no gene match. The CDR3 consists of 16 residues. CDR1 is LNHDA and CDR2 is SQIVND in the germline V gene (reference sequence). The CDR3 DNA follows: TGTGCCAGTATCCCGGGACTAGCGGGCAGGACAGATACGCAGTATTTT. Encoded protein: CASIPGLAGRTDTQYF.

This chain connects TRBV18 to TRBJ2-3, with D tentatively TRBD1 or TRBD2 (5 bases each). The CDR3 extends over 17 amino acids. The germline V gene encodes CDR1 KGHSH and CDR2 LQKENI. Trimming took off 0 bases at V and 1 base at J, with 14 bases between the two ends. In DNA, the CDR3 is TGTGCCAGCTCACCACCGTCTGGGGGTGGCGGCACAGATACGCAGTATTTT. Its translation: CASSPPSGGGGTDTQYF.

The V call is TRBV6-2 or TRBV6-3, the J call TRBJ2-7, with a possible D match to TRBD1 (6 bases). This CDR3 has 15 amino acids. V lost 7 bases and J lost 2, with 18 bases in between. Germline V CDR1 and CDR2: MNHEY, SVGEGT. CDR3 region: CASNPTGPGAYEQYF. The CDR3 DNA is TGTGCCAGCAATCCTACAGGGCCCGGGGCCTACGAGCAGTACTTC.